Sequencing of this T cell receptor beta chain was carried out in a study of vaccination effects on CD4 cells after COVID-19. The data were produced by immunoSEQ multiplex PCR, yet TCRdb's version contains in-frame clones alone and is incomplete. Among 30,000 or so clones listed, 55% to 65% were seen once. Germline values: CDR1 SGHTA, CDR2 FQGNSA. Unmatched junction bases numbered 9, after V lost 4 bases and J lost 5 bases. CDR3 length: 16 amino acids. Worth noting for this clone: Its antigen remains unknown.

Isolating CD4+ T cells followed more than 9 days of culture. This receptor was taken from a human donor who received a COVID-19 vaccine. The starting material was CD4+ T cells from PBMCs cultured without peptide, obtained before COVID-19 vaccination. This sequence joins TRBV7-2 and TRBJ1-5, with 9 bases lining up with TRBD1. In DNA form, the CDR3 reads TGTGCCAGCAGCTCGCGCTGGGGACAGGGTTATCAGCCCCAGCATTTT. Translated: CASSSRWGQGYQPQHF.